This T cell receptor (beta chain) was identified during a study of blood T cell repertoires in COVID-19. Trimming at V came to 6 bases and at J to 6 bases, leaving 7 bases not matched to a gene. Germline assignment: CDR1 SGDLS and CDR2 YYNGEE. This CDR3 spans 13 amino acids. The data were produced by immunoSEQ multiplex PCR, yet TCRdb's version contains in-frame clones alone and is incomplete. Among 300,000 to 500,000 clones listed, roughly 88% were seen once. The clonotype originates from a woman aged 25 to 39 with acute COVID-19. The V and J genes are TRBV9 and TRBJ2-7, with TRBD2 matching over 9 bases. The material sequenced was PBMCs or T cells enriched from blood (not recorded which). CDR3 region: CASNPGLAGEQYF. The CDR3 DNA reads TGTGCCAGCAACCCGGGACTAGCCGGCGAGCAGTACTTC.